The rows below give T cell receptor beta chains drawn from one sample of a study of T cell repertoires in cytomegalovirus infection. TCRdb reprocessed the reads via MiXCR and lists one record per CDR3 protein. The sample includes some 800,000 distinct CDR3 sequences, about 30% of them seen just once. Their antigens remain unidentified. This material consisted of cultured CD8+ T cells from PBMCs, taken from culture after CMV antigen stimulation. The receptors stem from a human donor in good health (CMV status not recorded). Some clones in this sample may be carry-over from other donors' samples. The CDR3 runs from the conserved cysteine through the conserved F or W. The order of the fields is J gene, D gene, V gene, clone size, CDR3 DNA, CDR3 protein. D genes are given only for firm matches. Clone sizes are given selectively: once, few, many, or a class where the clone is expanded.

TRBJ2-3 TRBD2 TRBV7-6 few TGTGCCAGCAGCAAGGGCAGGACAAGCGGGGCAGATACGCAGTATTTT CASSKGRTSGADTQYF
TRBJ2-2 TRBD2 TRBV12-3/TRBV12-4 few TGTGCCAGCAATTTTCCGGGGGGGCCCGGTGGGAACACCGGGGAGCTGTTTTTT CASNFPGGPGGNTGELFF
TRBJ2-7 - TRBV6-1 - TGTGCCAGCAGTGAAGTGACAGTTGCCTACGAGCAGTACTTC CASSEVTVAYEQYF
TRBJ2-2 - TRBV24-1 few TGTGCCACCAGTGACCTAGGACAGAACACCGGGGAGCTGTTTTTT CATSDLGQNTGELFF
TRBJ2-5 - TRBV4-1 - TGCGCCAGCAGCCAAGTTATTCTAGCGGAGACCCAGTACTTC CASSQVILAETQYF
TRBJ1-5 TRBD1 TRBV12-3/TRBV12-4 many TGTGCCAGCAGCCCAGGGGGGTATAGCAATCAGCCCCAGCATTTT CASSPGGYSNQPQHF
TRBJ2-1 - TRBV6-1 - TGTGCCAGCAACGTCAACAGAGTTAATGAGCAGTTCTTC CASNVNRVNEQFF
TRBJ2-2 - TRBV5-5 - TGTGCCAGCAGCTTGGCCGACAGGTCCTGGGTTCGGGCTATGAACACCGGGGAGCTGTTTTTT CASSLADRSWVRAMNTGELFF
TRBJ2-7 TRBD1 TRBV12-3/TRBV12-4 - TGTGCCGGCAGCCGGCCCCTGACAGGGAGTGGCACCTACGAGCAGTACTTC CAGSRPLTGSGTYEQYF
TRBJ2-7 - TRBV20-1 once TGCAGTGCTAGGCGGCAGGCAGTGGGTTCCTACGAGCAGTACTTC CSARRQAVGSYEQYF